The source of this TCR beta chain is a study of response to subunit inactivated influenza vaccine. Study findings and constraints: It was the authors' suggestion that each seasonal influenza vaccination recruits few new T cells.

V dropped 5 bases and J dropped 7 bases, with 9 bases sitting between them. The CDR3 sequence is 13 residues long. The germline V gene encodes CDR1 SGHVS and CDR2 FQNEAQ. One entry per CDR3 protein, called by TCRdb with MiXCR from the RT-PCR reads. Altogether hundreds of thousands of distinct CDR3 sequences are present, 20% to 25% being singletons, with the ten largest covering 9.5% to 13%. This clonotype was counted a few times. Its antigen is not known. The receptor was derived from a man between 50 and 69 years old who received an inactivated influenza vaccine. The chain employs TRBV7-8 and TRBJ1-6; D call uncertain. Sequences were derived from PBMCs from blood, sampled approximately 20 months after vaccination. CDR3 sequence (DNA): TGTGCCAGCAGCCCCCGCGGAAATTCACCCCTCCACTTT. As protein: CASSPRGNSPLHF.